The sequence of this T cell receptor beta chain was determined in a study of sequential checkpoint blockade in melanoma. The germline CDR1 and CDR2 sequences are LGHNA and YNFKEQ. The V segment lost 0 bases and the J segment 4 bases; nucleotides outside the gene matches: 4. This CDR3 comprises 15 residues. Treatment reported: randomized to nivolumab then ipilimumab (arm A) or the reverse (arm B). From thawed PBMCs, live CD3+CD8+ cells negative for CD19 and CD56 were sorted. Method: immunoSEQ multiplex PCR; TCRdb's copy keeps in-frame clones and lacks some. The data show around 7,500 clones, over 45% seen once.

Source: CD8+ T cells sorted from blood (inferred from file names), taken from a patient given nivolumab and ipilimumab in sequence. The receptor was derived from a human donor with melanoma. The rearrangement uses TRBV4-2 and TRBJ1-2; TRBD1 matches at 8 bases. The CDR3 DNA reads TGTGCCAGCAGCCAAGATCCAGGGGGCTTCTATGGCTACACCTTC. Its protein product is CASSQDPGGFYGYTF.